Sequencing of this TCR beta chain was carried out in a study of technical replicates of blood from several donors (dated by TCRdb to 2016 to 2017). With respect to this clone: No cognate antigen has been identified for it. No base quality values were provided; no much bigger clone lies one nucleotide off.

The receptor library was made with the immunoSEQ multiplex PCR assay. The source is immuneACCESS, and TCRdb retained only in-frame sequences with V and J called. Part of the clones is not carried over; for the studies checked, unresolved V genes explain less than half of this, and the remainder is unexplained. This sample has tens of thousands of clones in its table, and about 91% of those were observed once. The ten most abundant clones make up over 0.35% of the sample. V is trimmed back by 3 bases and J by 4 bases, and the junction contains 7 bases that no gene match accounts for. CDR3 length: 16 amino acids, cysteine to phenylalanine. Only the CDR3 DNA stays, 48 bases, in frame from base 1. Sequences MNHEY (CDR1) and SMNVEV (CDR2) are obtained from the germline V gene (reference sequence).

The receptor's source is a human donor in good health. Some clones in this sample may be carry-over from other donors' samples. The sequencing input was T cells isolated from PBMCs. The chain links TRBV27 with TRBJ2-5; TRBD2 lines up with 11 middle nucleotides. The nucleotide sequence reads TGTGCCAGCAGTTTTAGACTAGCGGGAATTGGAGAGACCCAGTACTTC. It codes for CASSFRLAGIGETQYF.